This record covers a single TCR beta chain. There are many counts of this clonotype. The clone's antigen remains unknown. Because the CDR3 is missing its conserved closing phenylalanine or tryptophan, this is likely a read error. These data originate in a study of T cells in Graves' hyperthyroidism and ophthalmopathy (dated 2019 in TCRdb). Concerning the study at large: Peripheral blood samples were taken at the time of initial diagnosis, prior to any treatment. To identify distinguishing TCR V-J signatures, a discovery cohort of 95 to 100 patients was used, comprising 43 with Graves' ophthalmopathy and approximately 57 with stable Graves' hyperthyroidism. Once sampling was done, hyperthyroidism patients were given methimazole at a starting dose of 30 mg daily, whereas ophthalmopathy patients were given high-dose intravenous methylprednisolone. In addition, the study compared T-cell repertoires in thyroid tissue and in blood from roughly 6 Graves' hyperthyroidism patients. According to the paper, TCR Vbeta CDR3 sequencing was carried out on 135 peripheral blood samples, which came from under 50 ophthalmopathy, around 74 hyperthyroidism and approximately 17 progressor patients. Prospective prediction of ophthalmopathy was tested in an independent validation cohort consisting of some 20 hyperthyroidism patients and around 17 patients who later progressed to ophthalmopathy. The roughly 90 discovery patients were divided at random into training and test sets in a 7:3 ratio.

Amplification of TCR beta CDR3 regions was carried out from RNA transcripts. The TCR CDR3 was subjected to a first round of RT-PCR using the HTBI primer set and the Qiagen OneStep RT-PCR kit. Libraries were constructed in a second round of multiplex PCR, after which size selection and purification were carried out. Sequencing of the libraries was done on an Illumina HiSeq2000 using paired-end 100 bp reads. Per the source publication's procedure: SOAPnuke was used to process the raw data, with reads discarded if the reads contained adapters or uncalled bases, had a mean Phred below 15, or lacked an exact constant-primer or identifier match. COPE v1.2.5 was used to merge the high-quality paired reads, and each unique nucleotide sequence was defined as a clonotype. MiTCR v1.1 was used to align clonotypes to the IMGT TRBV, TRBD and TRBJ reference segments. The analysis was restricted to V-J combinations with a frequency above 0.0001, which together covered roughly 99% of the repertoires. A TCS score was defined as the ratio between F50 (clonal expansion) and ExV (chaos), using BLOSUM62-based TCRdist between CDR3 peptides within each V-J. Welch's t-statistics and random forest reduced fewer than 550 V-J features to fewer than 15, which were used in a naive Bayes classifier (R e1071). Thyroid-blood repertoire similarity was quantified with the Morisita-Horn index. TCRdb trimmed the raw reads at Q25, called clones with MiXCR and kept productive beta chains. When rows share a CDR3 protein, they turn into one entry using the most common DNA and genes. Here the V and J calls rest on TCRdb's processing, not on the authors' analysis. The sample records fewer than 650,000 distinct CDR3 sequences, roughly 15% of which are singletons. About 4.5% of the sample is held by the ten biggest clonotypes.

The germline V gene specifies MGHDK as CDR1 and SYGVNS as CDR2. The V and J ends are trimmed by 4 bases and 1 base, leaving 10 bases between them. The CDR3 is 14 residues long, ends included. The kept DNA is CDR3 alone, 42 bases in frame from the first base. Moderately to severely active disease, a Clinical Activity Score of at least 3, a NOSPECS grade of at least 4, and a duration under 3 months were present in ophthalmopathy patients. Patients with uncontrolled infections, other autoimmune diseases, pregnancy or lactation were excluded. Diagnoses were established on the basis of clinical symptoms, serum thyroxine and TRAb, thyroid ultrasound, and orbital computed tomography. Ficoll-Paque density gradient centrifugation was used to isolate PBMCs from around 10 ml of fresh peripheral blood. Total RNA was extracted with Trizol reagent, and quality was checked on an Agilent 2100 Bioanalyzer. Results the study describes overall, beyond this receptor: A model built on a 13 V-J signature distinguished ophthalmopathy from stable hyperthyroidism, reaching around 90% sensitivity and under 84% specificity in cross-validation and 80%/75% in testing. During validation, the model predicted progression to ophthalmopathy a median of about 6.5 months ahead of onset, with more than 60% sensitivity and 72% to 85% specificity. Most expanded thyroid clonotypes (frequency above 0.001) were also detected in blood, suggesting blood repertoires may reflect thyroid immune responses. No statistical method was used to fix the sample size in advance, and group allocation was not hidden from the investigators.

Recombination connected TRBV25-1 to TRBJ2-5, and TRBD2 may be the D gene, going by 6 matching bases. Sequenced sample: blood. The source is a woman aged 40 to 50 with Graves' ophthalmopathy. The nucleotide sequence reads TGTGCCAGCAGTGCGGCGGGACGCCAAGAGACCCAGTACCTC. This codes for CASSAAGRQETQYL.